Presented here are 2 T cell receptor beta chains from one specimen sequenced in a study of control samples from healthy donors and cancer patients. Measured with immunoSEQ multiplex PCR; TCRdb has only the in-frame clones, and not every one. The repertoire holds 65,000 to 85,000 clones, with approximately 89% as singletons. Sequencing input: PBMCs. The receptors derive from a woman between 45 and 65 years old with head and neck cancer.

The rearrangement uses TRBV5-8 and TRBJ2-7, with D perhaps TRBD1 or TRBD2 (5 bases each). CDR3 length: 15 amino acids. Germline CDR1 is SGHTS and CDR2 is YDEGEE. V was clipped by 0 bases and J by 4 bases, with 14 bases between them. CDR3 DNA: TGTGCCAGCAGCTTGGCCTCTTGGGGGTTATACGAGCAGTACTTC. As protein: CASSLASWGLYEQYF. Full variable domain (outside the CDR3, taken from reference TRBV5-8 and TRBJ2-7): EAGVTQSPTHLIKTRGQQATLRCSPISGHTSVYWYQQALGLGLQFLLWYDEGEERNRGNFPPRFSGRQFPNYSSELNVNALELEDSALYLCASSLASWGLYEQYFGPGTRLTVT.

The chain couples TRBV7-9 to TRBJ1-2; no definite D call. V was shortened by 11 bases and J by 3 bases, with 10 bases between the two germline ends. The CDR3 has 11 residues. CDR1 is SEHNR and CDR2 is FQNEAQ in the germline V gene (reference sequence). In nucleotides, the CDR3 is TGTGCCTTCGGGCGGGACTATGGCTACACCTTC. It is translated as CAFGRDYGYTF.